This T cell receptor (beta chain) comes out of a study of STAT5B mutations in CD4+ large granular lymphocyte leukemia. Background on the study: The CDR3 'QG' motif was associated with a particular HLA allele among healthy donors. General study points: Without putative leukemic clones, patient CD4-sorted repertoires remained more clonal than healthy CD4+ repertoires.

Sequencing was at survey level. Some clones are missing from TCRdb's copy, which holds only in-frame ones; the method was immunoSEQ multiplex PCR. Of 30,000 to 40,000 clones in the sample, more than 75% are singletons; the top ten hold roughly 2%. As concerns this clone: Its antigen remains unidentified.

This TCR was recovered from a human donor in good health. The source material was CD4+ T cells from blood buffy coats.

This CDR3 reads CASSLGTVNTEAFF. In nucleotides, the CDR3 is TGTGCCAGCAGCTTGGGGACGGTGAACACTGAAGCTTTCTTT. The rearrangement uses TRBV5-5 and TRBJ1-1; D is unclear. V was pared by 0 bases and J by 0 bases, with 6 bases between. This CDR3 has 14 residues. Germline loops: CDR1 SGHKS, CDR2 YYEKEE (reference sequence).